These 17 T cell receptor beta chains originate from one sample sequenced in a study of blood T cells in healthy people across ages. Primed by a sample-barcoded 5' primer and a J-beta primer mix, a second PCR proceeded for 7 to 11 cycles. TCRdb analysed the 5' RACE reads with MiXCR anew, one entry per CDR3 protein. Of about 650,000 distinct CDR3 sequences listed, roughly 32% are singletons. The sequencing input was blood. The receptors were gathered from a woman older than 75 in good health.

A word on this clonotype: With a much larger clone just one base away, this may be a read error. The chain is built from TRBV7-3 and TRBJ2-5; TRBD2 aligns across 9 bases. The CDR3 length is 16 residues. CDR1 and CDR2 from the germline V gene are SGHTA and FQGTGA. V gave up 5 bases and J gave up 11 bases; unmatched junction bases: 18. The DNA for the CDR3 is TGTGCCAGCAGCCCCCTACCGCGGGGGGGCCCCAATGAGCAGTACTTC. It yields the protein CASSPLPRGGPNEQYF.

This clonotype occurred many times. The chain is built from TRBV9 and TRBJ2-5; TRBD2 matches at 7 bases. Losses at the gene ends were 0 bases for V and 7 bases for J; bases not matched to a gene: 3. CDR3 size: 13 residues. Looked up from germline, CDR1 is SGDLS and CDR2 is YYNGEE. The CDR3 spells CASSVVVAGTQYF. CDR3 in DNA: TGTGCCAGCAGCGTAGTTGTAGCGGGGACCCAGTACTTC.

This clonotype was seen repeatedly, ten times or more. CDR3 amino acids: CSAAYGTGDEQYF. CDR3 DNA: TGCAGTGCCGCCTACGGTACAGGGGACGAGCAGTACTTC. The chain carries TRBV20-1 and TRBJ2-7; 7 bases are shared with TRBD1. With V trimmed by 6 bases and J by 5 bases, 10 bases remained unmatched. The CDR3 covers 13 residues. Germline CDR1 is DFQATT and CDR2 is SNEGSKA (reference sequence).

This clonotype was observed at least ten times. The CDR3 DNA reads as TGTGCCAGCAGCGATGGGGCGACTACTGGCACAGATACGCAGTATTTT. Its protein product is CASSDGATTGTDTQYF. J is TRBJ2-3 and V is TRBV12-3 or TRBV12-4; either TRBD1 or TRBD2 may supply D (5 bases each). V lost 6 bases to trimming and J lost 1 base, with 17 bases between them. The CDR3 length is 16 residues.

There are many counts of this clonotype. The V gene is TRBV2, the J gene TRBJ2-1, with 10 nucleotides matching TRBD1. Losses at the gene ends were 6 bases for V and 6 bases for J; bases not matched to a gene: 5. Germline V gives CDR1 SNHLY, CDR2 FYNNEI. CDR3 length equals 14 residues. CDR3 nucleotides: TGTGCCAGCAGGGGGACAGGGGTTTCCAATGAGCAGTTCTTC. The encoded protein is CASRGTGVSNEQFF.

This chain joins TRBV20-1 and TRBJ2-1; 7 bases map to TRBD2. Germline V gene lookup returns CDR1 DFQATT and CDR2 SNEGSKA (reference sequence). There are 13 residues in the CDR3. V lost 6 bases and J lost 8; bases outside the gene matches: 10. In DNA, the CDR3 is TGCAGTGCCGCAGGGACTATGGTCGATGAGCAGTTCTTC. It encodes CSAAGTMVDEQFF.

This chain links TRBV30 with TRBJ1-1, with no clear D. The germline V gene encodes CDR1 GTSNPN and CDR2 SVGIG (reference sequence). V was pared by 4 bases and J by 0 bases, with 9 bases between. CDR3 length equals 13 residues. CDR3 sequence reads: CAWNKDLNTEAFF. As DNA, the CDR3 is TGTGCCTGGAATAAGGATCTGAACACTGAAGCTTTCTTT. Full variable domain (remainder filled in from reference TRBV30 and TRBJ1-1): SQTIHQWPATLVQPVGSPLSLECTVEGTSNPNLYWYRQAAGRGLQLLFYSVGIGQISSEVPQNLSASRPQDRQFILSSKKLLLSDSGFYLCAWNKDLNTEAFFGQGTRLTVV.

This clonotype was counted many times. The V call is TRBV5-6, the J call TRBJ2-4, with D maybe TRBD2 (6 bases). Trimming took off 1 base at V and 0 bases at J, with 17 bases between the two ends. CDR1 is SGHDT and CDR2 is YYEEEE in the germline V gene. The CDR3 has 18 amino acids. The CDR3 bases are TGTGCCAGCAGCTTGCTTCTAGGAGGGAATCTAGCCAAAAACATTCAGTACTTC. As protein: CASSLLLGGNLAKNIQYF.

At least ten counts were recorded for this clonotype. The CDR3 region has the DNA TGCAGTGTCGAGAGGGGACCTACTATAACAGATACGCAGTATTTT. This encodes CSVERGPTITDTQYF. The chain combines TRBV20-1 with TRBJ2-3; either TRBD1 or TRBD2 may fit D (5 bases each). Per the germline V gene, CDR1 is DFQATT and CDR2 is SNEGSKA (reference sequence). CDR3 length: 15 amino acids. V was shortened by 7 bases and J by 3 bases, with 20 bases between the two germline ends.

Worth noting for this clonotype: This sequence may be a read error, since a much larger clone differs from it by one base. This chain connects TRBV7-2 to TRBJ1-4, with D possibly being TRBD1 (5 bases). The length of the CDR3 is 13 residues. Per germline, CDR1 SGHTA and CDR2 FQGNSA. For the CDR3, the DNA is TGTGCCAGCAGCCGCGGGGCTGAGGAAAAACGGTTTTTT. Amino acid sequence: CASSRGAEEKRFF.

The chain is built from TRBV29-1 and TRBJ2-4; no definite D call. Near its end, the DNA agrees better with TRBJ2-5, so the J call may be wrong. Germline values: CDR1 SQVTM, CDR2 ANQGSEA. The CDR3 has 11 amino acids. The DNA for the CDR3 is TGCAGCGTTGCTAGACAAGAGACCCAGTACTTC. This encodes CSVARQETQYF.

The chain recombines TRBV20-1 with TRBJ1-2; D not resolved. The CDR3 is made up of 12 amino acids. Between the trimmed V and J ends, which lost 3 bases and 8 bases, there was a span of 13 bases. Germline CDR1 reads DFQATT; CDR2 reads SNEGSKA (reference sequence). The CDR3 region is CSASGQRGGYTF. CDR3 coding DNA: TGCAGTGCTAGCGGGCAGAGAGGGGGCTACACCTTC.

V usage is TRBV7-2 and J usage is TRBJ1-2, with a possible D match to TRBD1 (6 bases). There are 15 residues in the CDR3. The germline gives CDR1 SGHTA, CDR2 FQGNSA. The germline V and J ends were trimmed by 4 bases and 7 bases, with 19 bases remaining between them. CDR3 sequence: CASSSSTGGALGYTF. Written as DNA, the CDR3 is TGTGCCAGCAGCTCATCAACGGGGGGCGCTCTTGGCTACACCTTC.

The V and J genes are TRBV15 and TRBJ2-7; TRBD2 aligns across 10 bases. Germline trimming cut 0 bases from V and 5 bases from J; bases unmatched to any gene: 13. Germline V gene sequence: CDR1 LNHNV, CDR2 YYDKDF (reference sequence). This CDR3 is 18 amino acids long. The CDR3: CATSRDLPGAGGRDEQYF. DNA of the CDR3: TGTGCCACCAGCAGAGATCTCCCGGGAGCGGGGGGGCGGGACGAGCAGTACTTC.

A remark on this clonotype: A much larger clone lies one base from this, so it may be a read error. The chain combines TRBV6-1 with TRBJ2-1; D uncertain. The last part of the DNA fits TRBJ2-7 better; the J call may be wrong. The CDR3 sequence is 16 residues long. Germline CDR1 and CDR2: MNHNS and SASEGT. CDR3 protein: CASSDVKPRADNEQYF. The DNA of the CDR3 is TGTGCCAGCAGTGATGTCAAACCCCGAGCAGACAATGAGCAGTACTTC.

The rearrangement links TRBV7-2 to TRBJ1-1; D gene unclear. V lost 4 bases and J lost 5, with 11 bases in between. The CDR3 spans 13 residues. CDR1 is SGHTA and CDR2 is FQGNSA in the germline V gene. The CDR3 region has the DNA TGTGCCAGCAGCTCCGGGAGGTGGACTGAAGCTTTCTTT. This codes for CASSSGRWTEAFF.

The CDR3 protein is CSVVGTTEAFF. The CDR3 DNA follows: TGCAGCGTTGTGGGGACCACTGAAGCTTTCTTT. The V call is TRBV29-1, the J call TRBJ1-1; TRBD1 is a possible D gene (5 bases). This CDR3 is built from 11 residues. From germline, CDR1 is SQVTM and CDR2 ANQGSEA. Trimming cost V 4 bases and J 4 bases, with 7 bases left between them.